This T cell receptor beta chain is drawn from a study of cytomegalovirus exposure and HLA in healthy donors. Turning to this clone: Its antigen is currently unknown.

Notes on the study in general: A few CMV-associated chains proved CMV antigen-specific in vitro. It was reported that the classifier diagnosed cytomegalovirus status with high specificity and sensitivity in both the original and validation cohorts. Several of the most significant clusters appeared linked to common viral pathogens, based on a later analysis.

The germline CDR1 and CDR2 sequences are KGHSH and LQKENI. The CDR3 extends over 15 amino acids. Trimming removed 2 bases at V and 7 bases at J, with 15 bases between. In the PCR, 60 Vbeta and 13 Jbeta primers were used. TCRdb keeps only in-frame clones here, not all; method: immunoSEQ multiplex PCR. This sample's table has 100,000 to 150,000 clones. The sample was PBMCs. The chain combines TRBV18 with TRBJ2-1, with no clear D. The TCR comes from a woman aged 40 to 50 in good health and CMV-seropositive. The chain's CDR3 is CASSPGTTARNEQFF. For the CDR3, the DNA is TGTGCCAGCTCACCAGGCACCACCGCTCGTAATGAGCAGTTCTTC.